The clone carrying this T cell receptor (beta chain) occurred a few times. The antigen remains unidentified. CDR1 and CDR2 from the germline V gene are LGHNA and YSLEER. The CDR3 runs 15 residues. The V and J ends lost 0 bases and 6 bases, in that order; junction bases with no gene match: 3. PCR involved 60 Vbeta and 13 Jbeta primers. TCRdb's copy holds only in-frame clones and misses some; the assay was immunoSEQ multiplex PCR. The sample contains some 170,000 clones, under 80% of which appear only once. These data belong to a study of cytomegalovirus exposure and HLA in healthy donors. Findings and limits, study-wide: TRBV6-2, TRBV6-3 and other indistinguishable V segments were excluded. Highest at DRB1 and lowest at HLA-C, TCR association rates differed among HLA loci in a later analysis. It was confirmed in vitro that a few of the CMV-associated chains were specific for CMV antigens.

The chain carries TRBV4-3 and TRBJ2-3; 10 bases line up with TRBD1. The sample consisted of PBMCs. This TCR was sampled from a human donor in good health. DNA of the CDR3: TGCGCCAGCAGCCAAGAAAGACAGGGGGCGGATACGCAGTATTTT. Translating gives CASSQERQGADTQYF.